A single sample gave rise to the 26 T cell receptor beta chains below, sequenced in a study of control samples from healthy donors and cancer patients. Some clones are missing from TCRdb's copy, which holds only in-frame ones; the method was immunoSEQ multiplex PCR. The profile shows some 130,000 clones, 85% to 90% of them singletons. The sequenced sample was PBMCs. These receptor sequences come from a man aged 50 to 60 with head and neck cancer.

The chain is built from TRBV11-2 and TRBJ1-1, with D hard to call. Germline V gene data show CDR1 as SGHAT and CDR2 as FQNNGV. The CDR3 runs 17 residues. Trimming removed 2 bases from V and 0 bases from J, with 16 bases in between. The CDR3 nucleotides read TGTGCCAGCAGCTTATTACGTCCTTTTAAGGTGAACACTGAAGCTTTCTTT. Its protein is CASSLLRPFKVNTEAFF.

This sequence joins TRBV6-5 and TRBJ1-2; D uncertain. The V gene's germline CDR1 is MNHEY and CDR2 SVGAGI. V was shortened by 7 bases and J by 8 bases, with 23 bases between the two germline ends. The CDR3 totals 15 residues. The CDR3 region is CASKNSLDLSGGYTF. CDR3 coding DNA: TGTGCCAGCAAGAACTCCCTGGACCTTTCAGGAGGCTACACCTTC.

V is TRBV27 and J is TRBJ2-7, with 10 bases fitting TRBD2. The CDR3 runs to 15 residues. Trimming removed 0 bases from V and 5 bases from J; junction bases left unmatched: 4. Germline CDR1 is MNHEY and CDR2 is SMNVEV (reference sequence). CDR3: CASSLSPSGSDEQYF. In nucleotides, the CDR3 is TGTGCCAGCAGTTTATCTCCTAGCGGGAGCGACGAGCAGTACTTC.

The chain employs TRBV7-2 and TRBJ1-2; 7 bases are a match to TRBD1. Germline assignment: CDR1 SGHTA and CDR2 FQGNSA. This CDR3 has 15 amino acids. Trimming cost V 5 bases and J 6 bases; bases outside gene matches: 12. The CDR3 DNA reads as TGTGCCAGCAGCGGACGTTTCCCCCAGGGGGATGGCTACACCTTC. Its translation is CASSGRFPQGDGYTF.

CDR3 loop: CASPPALGLGYTF. The CDR3 bases are TGTGCCAGCCCCCCAGCCCTTGGGCTCGGCTACACCTTC. This sequence joins TRBV11-2 and TRBJ1-2; D is unclear. The CDR3 covers 13 residues. Trimming stripped 8 bases from V and 8 bases from J, with 18 bases between. CDR1 SGHAT and CDR2 FQNNGV come from the germline V gene.

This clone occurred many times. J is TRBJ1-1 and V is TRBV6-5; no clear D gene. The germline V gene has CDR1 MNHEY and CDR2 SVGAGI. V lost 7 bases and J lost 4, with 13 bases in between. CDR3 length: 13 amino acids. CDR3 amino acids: CASNWAAITEAFF. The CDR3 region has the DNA TGTGCCAGCAATTGGGCAGCCATCACTGAAGCTTTCTTT.

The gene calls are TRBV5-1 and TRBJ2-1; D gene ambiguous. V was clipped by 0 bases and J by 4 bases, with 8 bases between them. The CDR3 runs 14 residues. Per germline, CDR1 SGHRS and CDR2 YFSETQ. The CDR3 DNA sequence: TGCGCCAGCAGCTTGGGGGTTGGGTACAATGAGCAGTTCTTC. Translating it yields CASSLGVGYNEQFF.

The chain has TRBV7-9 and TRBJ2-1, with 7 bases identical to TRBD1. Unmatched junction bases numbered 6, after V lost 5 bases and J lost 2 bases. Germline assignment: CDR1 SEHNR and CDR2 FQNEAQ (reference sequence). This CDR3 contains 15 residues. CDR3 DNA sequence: TGTGCCAGCAGCGAGACAGGGAGCGCCTACAATGAGCAGTTCTTC. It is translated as CASSETGSAYNEQFF.

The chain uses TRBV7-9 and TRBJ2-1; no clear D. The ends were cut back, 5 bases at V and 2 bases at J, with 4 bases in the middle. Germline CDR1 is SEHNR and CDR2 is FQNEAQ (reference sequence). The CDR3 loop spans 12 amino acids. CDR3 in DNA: TGTGCCAGCAGCCCGGCCTACAATGAGCAGTTCTTC. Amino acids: CASSPAYNEQFF.

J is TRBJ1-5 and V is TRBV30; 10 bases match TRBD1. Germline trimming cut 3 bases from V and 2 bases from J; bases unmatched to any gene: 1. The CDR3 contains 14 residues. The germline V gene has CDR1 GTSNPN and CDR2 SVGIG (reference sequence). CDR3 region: CAWSGTGGNQPQHF. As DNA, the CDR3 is TGTGCCTGGAGCGGGACAGGGGGCAATCAGCCCCAGCATTTT.

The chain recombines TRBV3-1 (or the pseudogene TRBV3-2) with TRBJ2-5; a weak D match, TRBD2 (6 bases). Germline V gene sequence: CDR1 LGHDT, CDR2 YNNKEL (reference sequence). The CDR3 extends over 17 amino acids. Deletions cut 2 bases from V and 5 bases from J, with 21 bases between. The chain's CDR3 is CASSQHHGPGLRETQYF. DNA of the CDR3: TGTGCCAGCAGCCAACACCACGGTCCCGGACTAAGGGAGACCCAGTACTTC.

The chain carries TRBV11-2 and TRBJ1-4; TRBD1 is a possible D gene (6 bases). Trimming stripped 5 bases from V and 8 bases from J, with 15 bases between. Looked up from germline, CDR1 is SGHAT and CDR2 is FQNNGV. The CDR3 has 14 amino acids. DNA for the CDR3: TGTGCCAGCAGCGCCGGGGGCTACGGGGAAAAACTGTTTTTT. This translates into CASSAGGYGEKLFF.

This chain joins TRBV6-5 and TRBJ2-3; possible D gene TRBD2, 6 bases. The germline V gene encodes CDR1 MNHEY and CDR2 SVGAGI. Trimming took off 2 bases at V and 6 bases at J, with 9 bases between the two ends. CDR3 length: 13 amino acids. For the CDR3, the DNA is TGTGCCAGCAGTTACCCCGGGGGTGATACGCAGTATTTT. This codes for CASSYPGGDTQYF.

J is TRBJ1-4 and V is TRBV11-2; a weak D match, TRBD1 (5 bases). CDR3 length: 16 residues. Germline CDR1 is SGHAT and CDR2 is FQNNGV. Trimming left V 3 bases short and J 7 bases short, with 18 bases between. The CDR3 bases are TGTGCCAGCAGCTTTTTCGGACGGGGGTTTGGTGAAAAACTGTTTTTT. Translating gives CASSFFGRGFGEKLFF. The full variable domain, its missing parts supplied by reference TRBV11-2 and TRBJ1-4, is EAGVAQSPRYKIIEKRQSVAFWCNPISGHATLYWYQQILGQGPKLLIQFQNNGVVDDSQLPKDRFSAERLKGVDSTLKIQPAKLEDSAVYLCASSFFGRGFGEKLFFGSGTQLSVL.

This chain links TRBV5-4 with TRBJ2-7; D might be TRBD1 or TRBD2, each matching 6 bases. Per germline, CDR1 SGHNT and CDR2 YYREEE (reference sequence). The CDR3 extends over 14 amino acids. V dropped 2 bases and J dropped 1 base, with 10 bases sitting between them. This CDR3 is CASSLKGGSYEQYF. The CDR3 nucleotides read TGTGCCAGCAGCTTAAAGGGGGGTTCCTACGAGCAGTACTTC.

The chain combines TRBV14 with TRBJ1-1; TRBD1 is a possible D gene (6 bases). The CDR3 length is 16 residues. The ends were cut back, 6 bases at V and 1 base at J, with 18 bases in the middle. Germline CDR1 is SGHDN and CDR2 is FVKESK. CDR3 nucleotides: TGTGCCAGCAGAGCCTTCACAGGGCTCTCGAACACTGAAGCTTTCTTT. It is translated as CASRAFTGLSNTEAFF. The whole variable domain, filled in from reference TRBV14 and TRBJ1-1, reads EAGVTQFPSHSVIEKGQTVTLRCDPISGHDNLYWYRRVMGKEIKFLLHFVKESKQDESGMPNNRFLAERTGGTYSTLKVQPAELEDSGVYFCASRAFTGLSNTEAFFGQGTRLTVV.

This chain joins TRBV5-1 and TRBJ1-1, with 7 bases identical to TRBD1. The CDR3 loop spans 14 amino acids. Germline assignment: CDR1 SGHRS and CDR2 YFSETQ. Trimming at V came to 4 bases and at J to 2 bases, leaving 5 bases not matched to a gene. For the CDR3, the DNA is TGCGCCAGCAGCCCGGGGACAGCCAACACTGAAGCTTTCTTT. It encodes CASSPGTANTEAFF.

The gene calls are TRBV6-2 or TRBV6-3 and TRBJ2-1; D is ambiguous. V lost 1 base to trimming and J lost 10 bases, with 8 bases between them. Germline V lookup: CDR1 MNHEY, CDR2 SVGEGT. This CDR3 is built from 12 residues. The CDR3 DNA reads TGTGCCAGCAGTTACTTCAGCGTCGAGCAGTTCTTC. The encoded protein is CASSYFSVEQFF.

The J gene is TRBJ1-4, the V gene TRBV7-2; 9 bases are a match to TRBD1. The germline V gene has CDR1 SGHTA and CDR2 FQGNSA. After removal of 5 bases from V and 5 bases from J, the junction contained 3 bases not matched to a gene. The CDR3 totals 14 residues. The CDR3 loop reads CASSPDRGNEKLFF. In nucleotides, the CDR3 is TGTGCCAGCAGCCCCGACAGGGGGAATGAAAAACTGTTTTTT.

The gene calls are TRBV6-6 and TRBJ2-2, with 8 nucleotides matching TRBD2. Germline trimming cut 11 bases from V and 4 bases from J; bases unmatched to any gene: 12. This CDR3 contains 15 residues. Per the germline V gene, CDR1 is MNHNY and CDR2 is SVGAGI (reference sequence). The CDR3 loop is CAGPGGTGATGELFF. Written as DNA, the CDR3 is TGTGCCGGGCCGGGGGGGACGGGAGCCACCGGGGAGCTGTTTTTT.

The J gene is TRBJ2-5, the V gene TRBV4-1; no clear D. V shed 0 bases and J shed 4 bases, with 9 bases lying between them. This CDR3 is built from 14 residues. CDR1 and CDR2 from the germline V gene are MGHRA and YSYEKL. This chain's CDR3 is CASSQESIRETQYF. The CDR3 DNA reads TGCGCCAGCAGCCAAGAGAGTATCCGAGAGACCCAGTACTTC.

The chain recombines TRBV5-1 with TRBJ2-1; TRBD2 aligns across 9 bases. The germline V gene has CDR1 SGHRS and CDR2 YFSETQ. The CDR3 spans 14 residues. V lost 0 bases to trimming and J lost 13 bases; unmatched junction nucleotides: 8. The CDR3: CASSLVVSGGFQFF. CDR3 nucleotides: TGCGCCAGCAGCTTGGTTGTTAGCGGGGGTTTCCAGTTCTTC.

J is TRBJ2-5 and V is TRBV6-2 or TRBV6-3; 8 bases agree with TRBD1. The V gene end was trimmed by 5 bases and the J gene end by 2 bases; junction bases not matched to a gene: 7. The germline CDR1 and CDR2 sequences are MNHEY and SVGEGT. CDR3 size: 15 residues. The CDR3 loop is CASSPMTGEQETQYF. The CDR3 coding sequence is TGTGCCAGCAGTCCGATGACAGGGGAACAAGAGACCCAGTACTTC.

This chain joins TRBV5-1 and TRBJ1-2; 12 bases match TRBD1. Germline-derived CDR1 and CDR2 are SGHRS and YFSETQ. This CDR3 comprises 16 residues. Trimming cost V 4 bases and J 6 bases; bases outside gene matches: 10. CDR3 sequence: CASSRSWDRGHNGYTF. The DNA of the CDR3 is TGCGCCAGCAGCCGATCATGGGACAGGGGGCACAATGGCTACACCTTC.

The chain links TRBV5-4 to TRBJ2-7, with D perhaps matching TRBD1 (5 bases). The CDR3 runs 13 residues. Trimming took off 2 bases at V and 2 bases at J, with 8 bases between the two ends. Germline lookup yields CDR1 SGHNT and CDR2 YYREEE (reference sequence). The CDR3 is CASSFPGTYEQYF. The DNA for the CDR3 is TGTGCCAGCAGCTTCCCAGGGACCTACGAGCAGTACTTC.

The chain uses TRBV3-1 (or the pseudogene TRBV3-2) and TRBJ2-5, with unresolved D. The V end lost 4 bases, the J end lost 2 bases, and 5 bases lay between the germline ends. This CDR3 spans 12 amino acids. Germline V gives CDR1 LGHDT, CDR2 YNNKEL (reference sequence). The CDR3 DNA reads TGTGCCAGCAGCCCACGGCAAGAGACCCAGTACTTC. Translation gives CASSPRQETQYF.